These 16 T cell receptor beta chains originate from one sample sequenced in a study of glioma-infiltrating T cells. The iRepertoire nested amplicon-rescue multiplex PCR amplified TCR alpha and beta CDR3s from RNA. TCRdb analysed the multiplex PCR reads with MiXCR anew, one entry per CDR3 protein. Seen here are fewer than 90,000 distinct CDR3 sequences, 20% to 25% observed once, and the top ten hold roughly 6.7%. Material: glioma tissue, nonneoplastic brain tissue, or PBMCs (not recorded which). These receptor sequences come from a human donor with low-grade glioma or glioblastoma, undergoing nonglioma brain surgery, or in good health (not recorded which).

The table lists this clonotype with many counts. This chain connects TRBV2 to TRBJ1-2, with 7 positions matching TRBD1. Trimming at V came to 8 bases and at J to 4 bases, leaving 19 bases not matched to a gene. CDR1 and CDR2 from the germline V gene are SNHLY and FYNNEI. There are 17 residues in the CDR3. CDR3 DNA: TGTGCCAGCCTGTCCGGGACAGAGAGGTTAGGGACCTATGGCTACACCTTC. Translation: CASLSGTERLGTYGYTF.

Ten or more counts support this clonotype. The CDR3 is CASSDGRRETQYF. For the CDR3, the DNA is TGTGCCAGCAGTGATGGCAGAAGAGAGACCCAGTACTTC. The genes are TRBV2 and TRBJ2-5; D is unclear. V gave up 3 bases and J gave up 4 bases, with 9 bases separating them. The CDR3 has 13 residues. Per the germline V gene, CDR1 is SNHLY and CDR2 is FYNNEI.

This clonotype has more than one count but fewer than ten. The J gene is TRBJ1-5, the V gene TRBV12-3 or TRBV12-4, with D hard to call. This CDR3 spans 14 amino acids. V gave up 7 bases and J gave up 6 bases, with 16 bases separating them. This chain's CDR3 is CASTQSVFSQPQHF. The CDR3, as DNA: TGTGCCAGCACCCAAAGTGTTTTTAGTCAGCCCCAGCATTTT.

Many counts were recorded for this clonotype. The chain uses TRBV20-1 and TRBJ2-5; 10 bases are shared with TRBD1. Looked up from germline, CDR1 is DFQATT and CDR2 is SNEGSKA (reference sequence). CDR3 size: 14 residues. Germline trimming cut 0 bases from V and 4 bases from J; bases unmatched to any gene: 2. The chain's CDR3 is CSARDGQGVETQYF. CDR3 in DNA: TGCAGTGCTAGAGATGGACAGGGGGTAGAGACCCAGTACTTC.

The V gene is TRBV12-3 or TRBV12-4, the J gene TRBJ1-2; 7 nucleotides match TRBD1. CDR3 length: 14 amino acids. The trim removed 5 bases at V and 3 bases at J, leaving 6 bases unmatched. CDR3 sequence (DNA): TGTGCCAGCAGTCGACAGGGCTACGACTATGGCTACACCTTC. Protein: CASSRQGYDYGYTF.

This clonotype came up a few times. This chain joins TRBV3-1 and TRBJ2-1; either TRBD1 or TRBD2 may supply D (5 bases each). The V gene lost 4 bases and the J gene lost 9 bases, with 10 bases spanning the gap. This CDR3 is built from 12 residues. Germline V gene data show CDR1 as LGHDT and CDR2 as YNNKEL (reference sequence). The CDR3 DNA is TGTGCCAGCAGCCCCCACGGGACTGAGCAGTTCTTC. Protein product: CASSPHGTEQFF.

Ten or more counts support this clonotype. The rearrangement links TRBV20-1 to TRBJ1-2; D is possibly TRBD1 (6 bases). With 4 bases removed from V and 7 bases from J, the gap between germline ends came to 13 bases. Per the germline V gene, CDR1 is DFQATT and CDR2 is SNEGSKA (reference sequence). This CDR3 comprises 12 residues. The CDR3 loop reads CSAKTRGAGYTF. In nucleotides, the CDR3 is TGCAGTGCTAAGACCAGGGGCGCTGGCTACACCTTC.

This clonotype was counted between two and nine times. The chain links TRBV7-9 to TRBJ2-3; TRBD2 is a possible D gene (5 bases). Looked up from germline, CDR1 is SEHNR and CDR2 is FQNEAQ (reference sequence). The CDR3 extends over 16 amino acids. Trimming took 0 bases from V and 2 from J, leaving 12 bases between them. CDR3 nucleotide sequence: TGTGCCAGCAGCTTAGCAGCGACTACCGTCACAGATACGCAGTATTTT. Protein: CASSLAATTVTDTQYF.

At least ten counts were recorded for this clonotype. V and J are TRBV20-1 and TRBJ1-1, with 8 bases that match TRBD1. The junction had 6 bases not matched to a gene; V was cut back by 3 bases and J by 3 bases. CDR1 is DFQATT and CDR2 is SNEGSKA in the germline V gene (reference sequence). The CDR3 has 14 residues. CDR3 DNA sequence: TGCAGTGCTAGGGACAGGGTGAGGTACACTGAAGCTTTCTTT. Protein: CSARDRVRYTEAFF.

The chain links TRBV10-3 to TRBJ2-3; 8 bases agree with TRBD1. The V gene end was trimmed by 4 bases and the J gene end by 4 bases; junction bases not matched to a gene: 4. Germline CDR1 is ENHRY and CDR2 is SYGVKD. This CDR3 comprises 14 residues. The CDR3 sequence is CAISVGQGPDTQYF. As DNA, the CDR3 is TGTGCCATCAGTGTTGGACAGGGACCAGATACGCAGTATTTT.

This clonotype was detected many times. The genes are TRBV20-1 and TRBJ1-4; D is uncertain. The V end lost 2 bases, the J end lost 4 bases, and 11 bases lay between the germline ends. CDR1 is DFQATT and CDR2 is SNEGSKA in the germline V gene (reference sequence). The CDR3 contains 14 residues. The CDR3 DNA reads as TGCAGTGCTAGACGGGGTGAACATAATGAAAAACTGTTTTTT. Amino acid sequence: CSARRGEHNEKLFF.

This clonotype was recorded at least ten times. Here the CDR3 reads CASSQKVASSYNEQFF. In DNA, the CDR3 is TGCGCCAGCAGCCAAAAGGTAGCAAGCTCCTACAATGAGCAGTTCTTC. The chain couples TRBV4-1 to TRBJ2-1; no firm D call. The CDR3 loop spans 16 amino acids. V was pared by 2 bases and J by 0 bases, with 11 bases between. Germline lookup yields CDR1 MGHRA and CDR2 YSYEKL.

This clonotype has at least ten counts. The rearrangement uses TRBV18 and TRBJ1-1; D possibly corresponds to TRBD1 (5 bases). V lost 6 bases and J 1 base, leaving 12 bases between the germline ends. The CDR3 runs to 14 residues. Germline loops: CDR1 KGHSH, CDR2 LQKENI. The CDR3 DNA reads TGTGCCAGCTCGTCGACAGAGAGGAACACTGAAGCTTTCTTT. It yields the protein CASSSTERNTEAFF.

This clonotype was recorded at least ten times. The chain is built from TRBV28 and TRBJ2-1; 7 bases are shared with TRBD1. The V segment lost 5 bases and the J segment 2 bases; nucleotides outside the gene matches: 6. CDR1 and CDR2 from the germline V gene are MDHEN and SYDVKM. This CDR3 is built from 15 residues. The CDR3 bases are TGTGCCAGCAGTGTCCACGGGACAGCCTACAATGAGCAGTTCTTC. Translation: CASSVHGTAYNEQFF.

This clonotype showed up just a few times. This chain connects TRBV12-3 or TRBV12-4 to TRBJ2-1; 7 nucleotides agree with TRBD2. The V gene end was trimmed by 4 bases and the J gene end by 5 bases; junction bases not matched to a gene: 5. The length of the CDR3 is 14 residues. The CDR3 bases are TGTGCCAGCAGTTATGGGACTACCCACAATGAGCAGTTCTTC. Amino acid sequence: CASSYGTTHNEQFF.

This clonotype appeared many times. The chain employs TRBV18 and TRBJ1-1, with D tentatively TRBD1 (6 bases). Germline V lookup: CDR1 KGHSH, CDR2 LQKENI. The V gene lost 6 bases and the J gene lost 2 bases, with 13 bases spanning the gap. The CDR3 has 14 residues. The CDR3 region has the DNA TGTGCCAGCTCCCGAGACAGGAAAAACACTGAAGCTTTCTTT. This codes for CASSRDRKNTEAFF.